This TCR beta chain came from a study of T cell repertoires in cytomegalovirus infection. Study overall: Public TCR beta signatures provided an indication of both CMV infection and a matching HLA type. Study-wide results and caveats: Individuals carrying CMV plus the relevant HLA were identified by cumulative frequency of public TCR beta families. CMV-specific TCR beta clonotypes restricted by HLA-C dominated the ex vivo response.

This clonotype was recorded at least ten times. Its antigen is currently unknown. This CDR3 contains 14 residues. Trimming cost V 4 bases and J 3 bases; bases outside gene matches: 6. TCRdb ran MiXCR on the reads and lists one entry per CDR3 protein. The table includes hundreds of thousands of distinct CDR3 sequences, about 8.8% detected once. V is TRBV12-3 or TRBV12-4 and J is TRBJ2-7; 7 bases are shared with TRBD1. Sequenced: PBMCs. The TCR was taken from a human donor in good health (CMV status not recorded). Some clones in this sample may be carry-over from other donors' samples. The CDR3 is CASSSDRDFYEQYV. The CDR3 nucleotides are TGTGCCAGCAGTTCCGACAGGGATTTCTACGAGCAGTACGTC.